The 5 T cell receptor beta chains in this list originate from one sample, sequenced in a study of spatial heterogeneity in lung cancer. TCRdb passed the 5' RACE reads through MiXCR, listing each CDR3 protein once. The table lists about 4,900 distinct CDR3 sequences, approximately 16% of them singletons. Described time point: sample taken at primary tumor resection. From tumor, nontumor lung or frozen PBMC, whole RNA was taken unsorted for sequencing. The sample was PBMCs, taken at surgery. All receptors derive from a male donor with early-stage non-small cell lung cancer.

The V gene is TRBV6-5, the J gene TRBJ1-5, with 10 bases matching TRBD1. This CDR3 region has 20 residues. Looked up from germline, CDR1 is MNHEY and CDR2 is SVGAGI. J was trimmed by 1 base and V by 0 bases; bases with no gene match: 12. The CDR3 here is CASSYSSPDRGLGSNQPQHF. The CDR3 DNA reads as TGTGCCAGCAGTTACTCGAGTCCTGACAGGGGGCTAGGAAGCAATCAGCCCCAGCATTTT.

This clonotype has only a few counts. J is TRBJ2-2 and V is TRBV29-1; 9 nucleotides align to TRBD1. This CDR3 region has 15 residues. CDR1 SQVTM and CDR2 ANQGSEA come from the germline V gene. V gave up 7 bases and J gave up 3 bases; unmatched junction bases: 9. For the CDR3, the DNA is TGCAGCGCTACAGGGGGCGCTTGGGACACCGGGGAGCTGTTTTTT. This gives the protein CSATGGAWDTGELFF.

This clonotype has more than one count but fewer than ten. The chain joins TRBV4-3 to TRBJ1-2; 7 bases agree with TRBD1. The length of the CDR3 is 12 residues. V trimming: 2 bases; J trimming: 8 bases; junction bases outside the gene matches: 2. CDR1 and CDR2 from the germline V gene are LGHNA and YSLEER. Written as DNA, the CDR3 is TGCGCCAGCAGCCAACAGGGGGAAGGCTACACCTTC. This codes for CASSQQGEGYTF.

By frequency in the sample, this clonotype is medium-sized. As DNA, the CDR3 is TGTGCCAGCAGCTCACTCCGTTGGGGCAGCGAATTTAACTATGGCTACACCTTC. It specifies CASSSLRWGSEFNYGYTF. The rearrangement joins TRBV7-9 to TRBJ1-2; D might be TRBD1 (5 bases). CDR1 is SEHNR and CDR2 is FQNEAQ in the germline V gene (reference sequence). Trimming removed 4 bases from V and 1 base from J, with 22 bases in between. This CDR3 has 18 amino acids.

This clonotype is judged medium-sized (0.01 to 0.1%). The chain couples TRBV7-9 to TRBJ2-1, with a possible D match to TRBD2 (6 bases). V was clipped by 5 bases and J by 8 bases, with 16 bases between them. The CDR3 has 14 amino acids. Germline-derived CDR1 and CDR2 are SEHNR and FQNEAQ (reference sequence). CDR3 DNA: TGTGCCAGCAGCACCCTGACTAGGATGGATGAGCAGTTCTTC. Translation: CASSTLTRMDEQFF.